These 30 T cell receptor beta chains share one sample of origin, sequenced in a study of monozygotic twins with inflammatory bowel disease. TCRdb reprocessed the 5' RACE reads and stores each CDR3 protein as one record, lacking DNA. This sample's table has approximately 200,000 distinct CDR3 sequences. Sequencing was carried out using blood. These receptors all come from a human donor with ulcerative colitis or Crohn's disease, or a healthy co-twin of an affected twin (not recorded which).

CDR3 in amino acids: CASSRTSRRETQYF. The rearrangement joins TRBV12-3 or TRBV12-4 to TRBJ2-5. This CDR3 comprises 14 residues.

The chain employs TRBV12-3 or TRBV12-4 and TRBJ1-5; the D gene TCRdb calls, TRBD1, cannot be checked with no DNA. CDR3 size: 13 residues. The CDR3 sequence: CASTVRGRQPQHF.

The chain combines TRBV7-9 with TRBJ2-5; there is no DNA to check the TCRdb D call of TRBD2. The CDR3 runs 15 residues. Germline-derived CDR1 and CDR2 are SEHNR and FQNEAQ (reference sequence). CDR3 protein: CASSPGGYLQETQYF.

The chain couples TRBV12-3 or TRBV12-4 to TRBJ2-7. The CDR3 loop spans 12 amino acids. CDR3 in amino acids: CASSFGAYEQYF.

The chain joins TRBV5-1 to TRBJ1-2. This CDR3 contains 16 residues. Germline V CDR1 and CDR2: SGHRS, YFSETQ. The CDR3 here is CASSPQGLSRNYGYTF.

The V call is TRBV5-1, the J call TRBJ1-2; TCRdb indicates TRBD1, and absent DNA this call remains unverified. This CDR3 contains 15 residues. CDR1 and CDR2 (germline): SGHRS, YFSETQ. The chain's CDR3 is CASSSQTGGLVGYTF. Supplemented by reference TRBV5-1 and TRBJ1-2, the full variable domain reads KAGVTQTPRYLIKTRGQQVTLSCSPISGHRSVSWYQQTPGQGLQFLFEYFSETQRNKGNFPGRFSGRQFSNSRSEMNVSTLELGDSALYLCASSSQTGGLVGYTFGSGTRLTVV.

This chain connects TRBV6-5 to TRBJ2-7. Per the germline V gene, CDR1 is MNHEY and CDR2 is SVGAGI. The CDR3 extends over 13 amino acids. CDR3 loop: CASSYPTTDEQYF.

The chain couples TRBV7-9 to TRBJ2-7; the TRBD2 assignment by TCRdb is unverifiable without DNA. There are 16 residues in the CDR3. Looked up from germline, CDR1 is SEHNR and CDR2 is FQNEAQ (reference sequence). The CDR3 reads CASSLVVTSGGYEQYF.

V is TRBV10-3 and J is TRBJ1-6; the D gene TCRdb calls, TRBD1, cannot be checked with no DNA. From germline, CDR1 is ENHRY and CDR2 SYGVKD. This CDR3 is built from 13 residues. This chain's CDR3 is CAITPDYNSPLHF.

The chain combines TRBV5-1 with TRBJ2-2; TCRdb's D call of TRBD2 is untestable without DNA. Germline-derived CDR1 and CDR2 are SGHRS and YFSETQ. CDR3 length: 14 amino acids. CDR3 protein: CASSLSGGTGELFF.

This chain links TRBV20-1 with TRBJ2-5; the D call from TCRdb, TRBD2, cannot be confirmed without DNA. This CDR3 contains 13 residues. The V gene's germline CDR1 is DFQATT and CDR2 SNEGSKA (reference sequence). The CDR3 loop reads CSANGGAVETQYF.

The CDR3 sequence is CASSSWRVGRKTGELFF. The chain couples TRBV4-1 to TRBJ2-2; without DNA, the TCRdb call of TRBD2 cannot be checked. This CDR3 comprises 17 residues. CDR1 MGHRA and CDR2 YSYEKL come from the germline V gene.

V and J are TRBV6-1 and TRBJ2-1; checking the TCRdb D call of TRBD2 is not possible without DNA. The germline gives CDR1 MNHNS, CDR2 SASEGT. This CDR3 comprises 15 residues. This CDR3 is CASSPGTSVYNEQFF.

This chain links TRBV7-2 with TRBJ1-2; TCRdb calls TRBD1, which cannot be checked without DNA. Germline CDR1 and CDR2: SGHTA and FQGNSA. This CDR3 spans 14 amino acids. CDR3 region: CASSVRQGQGGYTF.

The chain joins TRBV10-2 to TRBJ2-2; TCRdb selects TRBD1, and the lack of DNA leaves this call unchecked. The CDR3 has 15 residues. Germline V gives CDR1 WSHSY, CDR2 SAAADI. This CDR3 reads CASSGQGLRTGELFF.

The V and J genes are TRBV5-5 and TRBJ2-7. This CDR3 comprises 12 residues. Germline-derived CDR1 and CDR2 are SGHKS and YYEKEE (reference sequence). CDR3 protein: CASSLDGATQYF. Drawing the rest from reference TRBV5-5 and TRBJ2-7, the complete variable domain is DAGVTQSPTHLIKTRGQQVTLRCSPISGHKSVSWYQQVLGQGPQFIFQYYEKEERGRGNFPDRFSARQFPNYSSELNVNALLLGDSALYLCASSLDGATQYFGPGTRLTVT.

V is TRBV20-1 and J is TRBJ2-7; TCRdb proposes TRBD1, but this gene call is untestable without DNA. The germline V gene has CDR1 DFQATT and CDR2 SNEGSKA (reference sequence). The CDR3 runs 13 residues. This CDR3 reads CSAFRTLPYEQYF.

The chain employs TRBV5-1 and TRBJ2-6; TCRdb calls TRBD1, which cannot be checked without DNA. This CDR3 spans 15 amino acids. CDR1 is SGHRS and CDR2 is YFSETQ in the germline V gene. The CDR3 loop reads CASSNYRAGANVLTF. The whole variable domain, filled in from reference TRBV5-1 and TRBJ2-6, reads KAGVTQTPRYLIKTRGQQVTLSCSPISGHRSVSWYQQTPGQGLQFLFEYFSETQRNKGNFPGRFSGRQFSNSRSEMNVSTLELGDSALYLCASSNYRAGANVLTFGAGSRLTVL.

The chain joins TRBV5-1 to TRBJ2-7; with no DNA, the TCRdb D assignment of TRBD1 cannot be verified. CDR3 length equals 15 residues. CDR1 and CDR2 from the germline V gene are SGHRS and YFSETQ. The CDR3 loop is CASSLGQAFTYEQYF.

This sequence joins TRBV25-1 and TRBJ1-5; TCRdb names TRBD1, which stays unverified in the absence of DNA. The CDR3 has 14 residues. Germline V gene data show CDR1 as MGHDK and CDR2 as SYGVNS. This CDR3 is CASSPATDVGPQHF.

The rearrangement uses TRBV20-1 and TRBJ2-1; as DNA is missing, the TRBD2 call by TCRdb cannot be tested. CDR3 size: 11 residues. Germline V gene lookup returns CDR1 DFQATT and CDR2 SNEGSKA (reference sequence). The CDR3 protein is CSALSEVEQFF.

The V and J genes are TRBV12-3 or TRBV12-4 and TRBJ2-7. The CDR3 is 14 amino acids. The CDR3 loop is CASSLPGGPYEQYF.

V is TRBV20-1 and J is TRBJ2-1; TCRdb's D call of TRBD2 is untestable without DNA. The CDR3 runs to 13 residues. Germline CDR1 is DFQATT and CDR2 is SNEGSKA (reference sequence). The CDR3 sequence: CSVLANEGNEQFF.

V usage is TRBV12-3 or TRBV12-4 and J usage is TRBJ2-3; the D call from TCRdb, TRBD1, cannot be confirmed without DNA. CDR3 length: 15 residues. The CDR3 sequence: CASSNDGHSTDTQYF.

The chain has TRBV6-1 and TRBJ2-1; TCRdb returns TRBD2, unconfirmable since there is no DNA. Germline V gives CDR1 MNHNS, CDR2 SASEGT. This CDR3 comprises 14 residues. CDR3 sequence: CAMSSGGAYNEQFF.

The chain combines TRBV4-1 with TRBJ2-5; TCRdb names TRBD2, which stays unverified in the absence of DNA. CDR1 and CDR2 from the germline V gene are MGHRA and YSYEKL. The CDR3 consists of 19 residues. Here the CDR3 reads CASSQDRLAGAPVIETQYF.

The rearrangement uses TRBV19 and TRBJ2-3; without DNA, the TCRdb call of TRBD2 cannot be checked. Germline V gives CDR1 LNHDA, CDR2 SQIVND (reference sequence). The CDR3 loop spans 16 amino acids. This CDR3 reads CASTKTRDWPTDTQYF.

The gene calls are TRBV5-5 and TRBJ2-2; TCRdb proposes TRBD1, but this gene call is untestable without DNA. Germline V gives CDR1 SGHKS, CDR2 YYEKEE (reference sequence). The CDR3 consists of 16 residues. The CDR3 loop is CASSVHQGANTGELFF.

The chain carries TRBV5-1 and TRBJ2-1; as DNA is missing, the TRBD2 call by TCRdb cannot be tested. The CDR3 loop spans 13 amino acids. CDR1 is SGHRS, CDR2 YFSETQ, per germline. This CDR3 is CASSPGVAGSAFF.

Here the CDR3 reads CASSVGDYEQYF. The rearrangement uses TRBV7-2 and TRBJ2-7. The CDR3 has 12 residues. The germline CDR1 and CDR2 sequences are SGHTA and FQGNSA.